The 3 T cell receptor beta chains listed next were all sequenced from one sample in a study of response to subunit inactivated influenza vaccine. Via MiXCR, TCRdb re-called the RT-PCR reads, giving one row per CDR3 protein. Of under 200,000 distinct CDR3 sequences listed, about 12% were seen once; the top ten hold 29%. Separately, the same data were catalogued under a study of T cells expressing NK-cell markers. That work states: Making the TCR beta cDNA relied on 5'RACE template switching with UMIs.

The sequences come from CD8+ T cells sorted from PBMCs, collected 11 to 12 days after vaccination. The receptors here all came from a man aged 45-65 years who received an inactivated influenza vaccine.

This clonotype was recorded at least ten times. This chain joins TRBV20-1 and TRBJ2-7; D unresolved. This CDR3 is built from 13 residues. CDR1 and CDR2 from the germline V gene are DFQATT and SNEGSKA (reference sequence). Trimming took off 0 bases at V and 3 bases at J, with 9 bases between the two ends. The CDR3 DNA reads as TGCAGTGCTAGAGATATAGCCTTCTACGAGCAGTACTTC. This codes for CSARDIAFYEQYF.

The CDR3 reads CASSQEATGRYNEQFF. In DNA, the CDR3 is TGCGCCAGCAGCCAAGAGGCCACAGGGCGGTACAATGAGCAGTTCTTC. This chain links TRBV4-3 with TRBJ2-1; a weak D match, TRBD1 (6 bases). V lost 0 bases to trimming and J lost 4 bases, with 13 bases between them. This CDR3 spans 16 amino acids. Germline lookup yields CDR1 LGHNA and CDR2 YSLEER.

This clonotype was counted a few times. The gene calls are TRBV9 and TRBJ2-7; TRBD2 aligns across 8 bases. This CDR3 is 15 amino acids long. Germline lookup yields CDR1 SGDLS and CDR2 YYNGEE. With 0 bases clipped from V and 1 base from J, the junction kept 3 bases outside the gene matches. The CDR3 loop is CASSVGSGGSYEQYF. CDR3 DNA: TGTGCCAGCAGCGTAGGGAGCGGGGGATCCTACGAGCAGTACTTC.